This paragraph reports one T cell receptor beta chain. Its antigen is currently unknown. From germline, CDR1 is SGHNT and CDR2 YENEEA. This CDR3 has 13 amino acids. V lost 5 bases and J 2 bases, leaving 9 bases between the germline ends. This record comes from a study of shared clonotypes between healthy human individuals. Every unsorted PBMC PCR replicate was loaded with about 320 ng DNA, roughly 30,000 T cell genomes. Sequenced by immunoSEQ multiplex PCR; TCRdb stores in-frame clones only, minus some. This sample has about 460,000 clones, with about 74% found just once. Study findings and constraints: Among donors, clonotype sharing was expected to be affected by sequencing depth. Exclusively blood specimens were collected; tissue repertoires likely differ. Only a few donors were included, so the genetic and exposure-history diversity represented was limited.

This receptor was obtained from a middle-aged woman in good health. Some clones in this sample may be carry-over from other donors' samples. The source material was PBMCs. The genes are TRBV11-3 and TRBJ2-5; D uncertain. CDR3 nucleotides: TGTGCCAGCAGCCCTAGTGGGCAAGAGACCCAGTACTTC. This translates into CASSPSGQETQYF.